This record concerns one T cell receptor (beta chain) sequence. Its matching antigen is unknown. These data are taken from a study of T cell responses to AZD1222 COVID-19 vaccine. Libraries were prepared by immunoSEQ multiplex PCR; TCRdb keeps only in-frame clonotypes and omits some of them. The sample records 110,000 to 150,000 clones, around nine tenths being singletons. General study findings and limits: Distributed over spike, vaccine-associated CD4 TCRs predominated at 160-218 and 743-854. A reported finding is that nearly half of spike-specific TCRs target unmutated variant regions.

This CDR3 spans 17 amino acids. The J segment lost 2 bases and the V segment lost 4 bases, leaving 7 bases of the junction unmatched. The germline V gene has CDR1 KGHDR and CDR2 SFDVKD. Second-dose recipients at about 4 or about 12 weeks were treated as one pooled group. This chain uses TRBV24-1 with TRBJ2-1; 10 positions match TRBD1. This sequence originates from an adult who received the AZD1222 COVID-19 vaccine. The input for sequencing was peripheral blood, taken 28 days after the second AZD1222 dose. The CDR3: CATSDPGQGSTYNEQFF. The DNA for the CDR3 is TGTGCCACCAGTGACCCGGGACAGGGGTCGACCTACAATGAGCAGTTCTTC.